The 27 T cell receptor beta chains reported below all come from one sample, sequenced in a study of blood T cells in healthy people across ages. Together with a sample-barcoded 5' primer, a J-beta primer mix was included in a second PCR lasting roughly 6 to 12 cycles. TCRdb itself ran the 5' RACE reads through MiXCR, one entry per CDR3 protein. Altogether around 750,000 distinct CDR3 sequences are present, about 53% being singletons, with the ten largest covering approximately 40%. What was sequenced was blood. These receptors were collected from a man older than 75 in good health.

The V and J genes are TRBV9 and TRBJ1-1; D ambiguous. V was clipped by 3 bases and J by 1 base, with 7 bases between them. The CDR3 runs to 13 residues. In germline, CDR1 is SGDLS, CDR2 YYNGEE. In DNA form, the CDR3 reads TGTGCCAGCAGCGGCGGGCCGAACACTGAAGCTTTCTTT. The encoded protein is CASSGGPNTEAFF.

The chain recombines TRBV9 with TRBJ2-5, with D possibly being TRBD1 or TRBD2 (5 bases each). CDR3 length equals 15 residues. Per germline, CDR1 SGDLS and CDR2 YYNGEE. V was shortened by 2 bases and J by 2 bases, with 13 bases between the two germline ends. CDR3 coding DNA: TGTGCCAGCAGCGTGGGGTGGGGGTCACAAGAGACCCAGTACTTC. It yields the protein CASSVGWGSQETQYF.

This chain uses TRBV13 with TRBJ2-3; 10 bases match TRBD2. The CDR3 runs to 14 residues. The ends lost 2 bases at V and 4 bases at J; junction bases unmatched: 0. CDR1 and CDR2 (germline): PRHDT, FYEKMQ (reference sequence). CDR3 protein: CASSLLAGADTQYF. The CDR3 bases are TGTGCCAGCAGCTTACTAGCGGGAGCAGATACGCAGTATTTT.

The chain couples TRBV5-1 to TRBJ2-7; 8 nucleotides line up with TRBD2. The CDR3 contains 15 residues. The V segment lost 1 base and the J segment 5 bases; nucleotides outside the gene matches: 8. Germline lookup yields CDR1 SGHRS and CDR2 YFSETQ. CDR3 in amino acids: CASSLTREAPDEQYF. CDR3 coding DNA: TGCGCCAGCAGCTTGACGCGGGAGGCCCCCGACGAGCAGTACTTC. Looking up the rest from reference TRBV5-1 and TRBJ2-7 gives the full variable domain: KAGVTQTPRYLIKTRGQQVTLSCSPISGHRSVSWYQQTPGQGLQFLFEYFSETQRNKGNFPGRFSGRQFSNSRSEMNVSTLELGDSALYLCASSLTREAPDEQYFGPGTRLTVT.

The CDR3 protein is CASSILDRVSYGYTF. Here the CDR3 DNA reads TGTGCCAGCAGTATATTGGACAGGGTGTCCTATGGCTACACCTTC. The V gene is TRBV6-1, the J gene TRBJ1-2; 8 bases are shared with TRBD1. The CDR3 has 15 residues. The trim removed 5 bases at V and 4 bases at J, leaving 9 bases unmatched. Germline CDR1 is MNHNS and CDR2 is SASEGT.

This chain joins TRBV29-1 and TRBJ1-5; possible D gene TRBD1, 6 bases. Trimming cost V 6 bases and J 6 bases, with 15 bases left between them. Germline lookup yields CDR1 SQVTM and CDR2 ANQGSEA. The CDR3 covers 13 residues. This CDR3 reads CSVETGLGQPQHF. CDR3 bases: TGCAGCGTGGAAACAGGGTTGGGTCAGCCCCAGCATTTT.

This clonotype has only a few counts. V usage is TRBV9 and J usage is TRBJ2-5; perhaps TRBD2 as D (5 bases). The CDR3 consists of 15 residues. Germline V gene sequence: CDR1 SGDLS, CDR2 YYNGEE. V dropped 1 base and J dropped 5 bases, with 15 bases sitting between them. CDR3 loop: CASSVRDTGWETQYF. The DNA of the CDR3 is TGTGCCAGCAGCGTACGAGACACGGGGTGGGAGACCCAGTACTTC.

As to this clonotype: Compared with germline, one end of the junction differs, possibly owing to a read error. The V gene is TRBV29-1, the J gene TRBJ2-7; D is perhaps TRBD1 or TRBD2 (6 bases each). The CDR3 has 12 amino acids. Germline CDR1 reads SQVTM; CDR2 reads ANQGSEA. CDR3 residues: CSAQQGSGELYF. The CDR3 DNA sequence: TGCAGCGCACAACAGGGCTCGGGGGAGCTGTACTTC.

This clonotype was observed a handful of times. This sequence joins TRBV4-2 and TRBJ2-7; 7 positions match TRBD1. CDR3 size: 15 residues. The ends lost 0 bases at V and 3 bases at J; junction bases unmatched: 5. Germline V CDR1 and CDR2: LGHNA, YNFKEQ. CDR3 nucleotide sequence: TGTGCCAGCAGCCAAGACGGGACAGAGAGCTACGAGCAGTACTTC. Translation: CASSQDGTESYEQYF.

This clonotype was detected a few times. J is TRBJ2-5 and V is TRBV10-1, with D perhaps assigned TRBD1 or TRBD2 (5 bases each). V dropped 2 bases and J dropped 1 base, with 8 bases sitting between them. The CDR3 extends over 14 amino acids. The germline V gene has CDR1 WNHNN and CDR2 SYGVQD (reference sequence). CDR3 in DNA: TGCGCCAGCAGTGAGATGGGGACCCAAGAGACCCAGTACTTC. This translates into CASSEMGTQETQYF.

The V call is TRBV6-1, the J call TRBJ2-1, with 7 bases that match TRBD1. CDR1 and CDR2 from the germline V gene are MNHNS and SASEGT. V lost 2 bases and J lost 12; bases outside the gene matches: 16. The CDR3 totals 16 residues. CDR3 sequence reads: CASSEMWGQPTEWQFF. The CDR3 DNA is TGTGCCAGCAGTGAAATGTGGGGACAGCCTACGGAGTGGCAGTTCTTC.

The V and J genes are TRBV6-2 or TRBV6-3 and TRBJ1-1; D is uncertain. The CDR3 runs to 12 residues. Trimming left V 8 bases short and J 1 base short, with 8 bases between. Germline V gene lookup returns CDR1 MNHEY and CDR2 SVGEGT. Written as DNA, the CDR3 is TGTGCCAGCCTCAGGAGGAACACTGAAGCTTTCTTT. Its translation: CASLRRNTEAFF.

J is TRBJ2-5 and V is TRBV20-1; the D is unclear. The CDR3 has 13 residues. Germline V gene data show CDR1 as DFQATT and CDR2 as SNEGSKA (reference sequence). V was cut by 4 bases and J by 2 bases, with 11 bases left in between. The CDR3 sequence is CSAITILQETQYF. The CDR3 region has the DNA TGCAGTGCTATAACCATTTTACAAGAGACCCAGTACTTC.

The chain is built from TRBV27 and TRBJ2-7, with D tentatively TRBD2 (6 bases). This CDR3 has 13 residues. The germline gives CDR1 MNHEY, CDR2 SMNVEV (reference sequence). V gave up 5 bases and J gave up 3 bases, with 11 bases separating them. Here the CDR3 reads CASSEYSGYEQYF. CDR3 in DNA: TGTGCCAGCAGTGAGTATAGCGGCTACGAGCAGTACTTC.

Here the CDR3 DNA reads TGTGCCATCAGTGGGGGGGAGGCTAGCGGAGACAATGAGCAGTACTTC. Amino acids: CAISGGEASGDNEQYF. V and J are TRBV10-3 and TRBJ2-5, with 7 bases that match TRBD2. The CDR3 totals 16 residues. Per germline, CDR1 ENHRY and CDR2 SYGVKD. V dropped 4 bases and J dropped 11; count of bases not matched to a gene: 19.

The CDR3 loop reads CASSLAVGQGSQKLFF. The CDR3 DNA follows: TGTGCCAGCAGCTTGGCGGTGGGACAAGGTTCGCAAAAACTGTTTTTT. V usage is TRBV7-9 and J usage is TRBJ1-4, with D possibly being TRBD1 (6 bases). Germline CDR1 is SEHNR and CDR2 is FQNEAQ (reference sequence). The CDR3 has 16 residues. V lost 3 bases and J lost 9, with 20 bases in between.

This clonotype was counted between two and nine times. The V gene is TRBV27, the J gene TRBJ2-1; TRBD2 matches at 7 bases. With V trimmed by 7 bases and J by 4 bases, 7 bases remained unmatched. The CDR3 covers 14 residues. Germline V CDR1 and CDR2: MNHEY, SMNVEV (reference sequence). In nucleotides, the CDR3 is TGTGCCAGCATGATTCTAGCGGCTTACAATGAGCAGTTCTTC. This encodes CASMILAAYNEQFF.

The chain carries TRBV25-1 and TRBJ2-7; 9 bases are a match to TRBD1. The CDR3 contains 15 residues. From germline, CDR1 is MGHDK and CDR2 SYGVNS. Trimming took 7 bases from V and 0 from J; bases not matched to a gene: 7. CDR3 in DNA: TGTGCCAGCACAGGACAGGGGCCCAGCTCCTACGAGCAGTACTTC. Its translation: CASTGQGPSSYEQYF.

This chain connects TRBV20-1 to TRBJ2-4; perhaps TRBD2 as D (5 bases). This CDR3 spans 14 amino acids. Per germline, CDR1 DFQATT and CDR2 SNEGSKA (reference sequence). Trimming cost V 0 bases and J 13 bases, with 19 bases left between them. CDR3 nucleotide sequence: TGCAGTGCTAGAGAGGGCAGGCCTCCCTGGGAGCAGTACTTC. Amino acid sequence: CSAREGRPPWEQYF.

The chain joins TRBV29-1 to TRBJ2-3; 11 nucleotides align to TRBD2. This CDR3 is built from 19 residues. Germline loops: CDR1 SQVTM, CDR2 ANQGSEA. V lost 0 bases, J lost 1 base, and 12 bases stayed unmatched. The CDR3 sequence is CSVEEGGASLAGGTDTQYF. CDR3 bases: TGCAGCGTTGAAGAGGGTGGGGCTTCACTAGCGGGAGGCACAGATACGCAGTATTTT.

The chain is built from TRBV25-1 and TRBJ2-7; D remains ambiguous. This CDR3 has 12 residues. The germline V and J ends were trimmed by 7 bases and 0 bases, with 7 bases remaining between them. Germline lookup yields CDR1 MGHDK and CDR2 SYGVNS. In DNA form, the CDR3 reads TGTGCCAGCAAACGCGACTCCTACGAGCAGTACTTC. Protein product: CASKRDSYEQYF.

There are a few counts of this clonotype. The CDR3 DNA follows: TGTGCCAGCAGTTACTCAATTGGGCGACTAGCGAGGGAGCAGTACTTC. It yields the protein CASSYSIGRLAREQYF. The V call is TRBV6-5, the J call TRBJ2-7; 8 bases are shared with TRBD2. Trimming cost V 0 bases and J 7 bases; bases outside gene matches: 11. Per germline, CDR1 MNHEY and CDR2 SVGAGI. The CDR3 spans 16 residues.

The chain couples TRBV6-2 or TRBV6-3 to TRBJ2-2; D is ambiguous. Per the germline V gene, CDR1 is MNHEY and CDR2 is SVGEGT. Trimming removed 2 bases from V and 5 bases from J, with 9 bases in between. This CDR3 region has 14 residues. Written as DNA, the CDR3 is TGTGCCAGCAGTTACGGTAAAGTGACCGGGGAGCTGTTTTTT. Translating gives CASSYGKVTGELFF.

The rearrangement joins TRBV7-2 to TRBJ2-5; perhaps TRBD2 as D (5 bases). Germline V lookup: CDR1 SGHTA, CDR2 FQGNSA. V was cut by 2 bases and J by 5 bases, with 18 bases left in between. This CDR3 is built from 16 residues. The CDR3 coding sequence is TGTGCCAGCAGCTTACAAGAGGGAATGCACTTGGAGACCCAGTACTTC. The encoded protein is CASSLQEGMHLETQYF.

CDR3 nucleotides: TGTGCCTGGACCCTAGGGGGGTCCTATGGCTACACCTTC. Encoded protein: CAWTLGGSYGYTF. The chain uses TRBV30 and TRBJ1-2; D is perhaps TRBD1 (6 bases). The CDR3 loop spans 13 amino acids. V was cut by 4 bases and J by 4 bases, with 13 bases left in between. Germline V gene sequence: CDR1 GTSNPN, CDR2 SVGIG (reference sequence).

The chain carries TRBV24-1 and TRBJ1-1; maybe TRBD1 (5 bases). This CDR3 comprises 15 residues. The V gene lost 3 bases and the J gene lost 3 bases, with 13 bases spanning the gap. Germline V lookup: CDR1 KGHDR, CDR2 SFDVKD. The CDR3 nucleotides are TGTGCCACCAGTGATGGCTTGGCGGGGGACACTGAAGCTTTCTTT. Encoded protein: CATSDGLAGDTEAFF.

This chain uses TRBV20-1 with TRBJ2-3; D may correspond to TRBD1 or TRBD2 (5 bases each). Per germline, CDR1 DFQATT and CDR2 SNEGSKA (reference sequence). V dropped 3 bases and J dropped 7 bases, with 17 bases sitting between them. This CDR3 contains 14 residues. CDR3 region: CSASGLGLGNTQYF. The CDR3 DNA sequence: TGCAGTGCTAGTGGGTTGGGGCTCGGGAATACGCAGTATTTT.